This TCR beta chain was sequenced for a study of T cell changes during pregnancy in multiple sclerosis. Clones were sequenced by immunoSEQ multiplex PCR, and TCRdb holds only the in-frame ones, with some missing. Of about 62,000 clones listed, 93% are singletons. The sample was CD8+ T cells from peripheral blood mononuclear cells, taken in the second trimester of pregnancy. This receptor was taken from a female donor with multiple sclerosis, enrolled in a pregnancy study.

CDR3 sequence: CASTGQGGLGNQPQHF. The CDR3, as DNA: TGTGCCAGCACGGGCCAGGGGGGATTGGGCAATCAGCCCCAGCATTTT. The chain has TRBV2 and TRBJ1-5; the match to TRBD1 covers 7 bases. CDR1 and CDR2 (germline): SNHLY, FYNNEI. V lost 7 bases and J lost 2; bases outside the gene matches: 11. The CDR3 contains 16 residues. The full variable domain, rest sourced from reference TRBV2 and TRBJ1-5, is EPEVTQTPSHQVTQMGQEVILRCVPISNHLYFYWYRQILGQKVEFLVSFYNNEISEKSEIFDDQFSVERPDGSNFTLKIRSTKLEDSAMYFCASTGQGGLGNQPQHFGDGTRLSIL.